The rows below give T cell receptor beta chains drawn from one sample of a study of cytomegalovirus exposure and HLA in healthy donors. Sequencing used immunoSEQ multiplex PCR; TCRdb keeps in-frame clones, though not all of them. The sample includes around 140,000 clones, roughly 81% of them seen just once. The source material was PBMCs. These receptors all stem from a female donor in good health and CMV-seronegative. The CDR3 runs from the conserved cysteine through the conserved F or W. A D gene is named only where the DNA matches it firmly. Not all rows give a size; the values are once, few, many and, for expanded clones, a class.

TRBJ1-2 TRBV16 NA few CASSQSYNYGYTF TGTGCCAGCAGCCAATCCTATAACTATGGCTACACCTTC
TRBJ1-5 TRBV27 TRBD1 NA CASSFSYRGQDKGQPQHF TGTGCCAGCAGTTTCAGCTACAGAGGACAGGATAAGGGTCAGCCCCAGCATTTT
TRBJ2-7 TRBV6-6 NA NA CASSPGTYEQYF TGTGCCAGCAGCCCCGGGACTTACGAGCAGTACTTC
TRBJ1-3 TRBV6-1 NA once CASSQGRNTIYF TGTGCCAGCAGCCAGGGTAGAAACACCATATATTTT
TRBJ1-2 TRBV29-1 NA NA CSGGVRGGGYTF TGCAGCGGTGGGGTCAGGGGCGGGGGCTACACCTTC
TRBJ1-5 TRBV2 TRBD1 NA CASSGQGVSNQPQHF TGTGCCAGCAGCGGACAGGGGGTTAGCAATCAGCCCCAGCATTTT
TRBJ1-5 TRBV27 TRBD1 NA CASSLTGDSNQPQHF TGTGCCAGCAGTCTGACAGGGGATAGCAATCAGCCCCAGCATTTT
TRBJ2-2 TRBV2 TRBD1 NA CASSAGTGRTGELFF TGTGCCAGCAGTGCAGGGACAGGGCGTACCGGGGAGCTGTTTTTT
TRBJ2-5 TRBV6-5 NA NA CASSSLETQYF TGTGCCAGCAGTTCACTGGAGACCCAGTACTTC
TRBJ2-7 TRBV4-1 TRBD1 NA CASSQEGTGITYEQYF TGCGCCAGCAGCCAAGAGGGGACAGGGATAACCTACGAGCAGTACTTC
TRBJ1-1 TRBV25-1 TRBD1 NA CASSYTQGAVTEAFF TGTGCCAGCAGTTACACTCAGGGGGCTGTCACTGAAGCTTTCTTT
TRBJ1-2 TRBV7-9 NA once CASSRPSFTSYGYTF TGTGCCAGCAGCCGACCTTCTTTCACTAGCTATGGCTACACCTTC
TRBJ1-4 TRBV9 TRBD1 NA CASSVSLGDSLEKLFF TGTGCCAGCAGCGTATCGTTAGGGGACAGCCTGGAAAAACTGTTTTTT
TRBJ1-2 TRBV28 NA NA CASSLANYGYTF TGTGCCAGCAGCCTAGCTAACTATGGCTACACCTTC
TRBJ2-7 TRBV30 NA NA CAWSVPGSKQYF TGTGCCTGGAGTGTACCGGGGAGCAAGCAGTACTTC
TRBJ1-5 TRBV14 TRBD1 NA CASSPRRQGQPQHF TGTGCCAGCAGCCCTCGTCGACAGGGCCAGCCCCAGCATTTT
TRBJ2-4 TRBV18 TRBD1 NA CASSPPDRENIQYF TGTGCCAGCTCACCACCGGACAGGGAAAACATTCAGTACTTC
TRBJ1-2 TRBV6-1 TRBD1 NA CASSLRDSYNYGYTF TGTGCCAGCAGTCTACGGGACAGCTATAACTATGGCTACACCTTC
TRBJ2-6 TRBV9 NA NA CASSLHRDGANVLTF TGTGCCAGCAGCCTACACAGGGATGGGGCCAACGTCCTGACTTTC
TRBJ1-1 TRBV6-5 NA NA CASSYSDLGRETEAFF TGTGCCAGCAGTTACTCGGACCTGGGGCGCGAGACTGAAGCTTTCTTT
TRBJ2-3 TRBV2 NA NA CASSALDPGDRMTDTQYF TGTGCCAGCAGTGCCTTGGATCCGGGGGACCGGATGACAGATACGCAGTATTTT
TRBJ1-2 TRBV18 NA NA CASSPSLGSPNYGYTF TGTGCCAGCTCACCCTCCCTTGGCTCGCCTAACTATGGCTACACCTTC
TRBJ2-1 TRBV6-5 NA NA CASFRDRHADNEQFF TGTGCCAGTTTTCGTGACAGGCACGCGGACAATGAGCAGTTCTTC
TRBJ2-1 TRBV19 NA NA CASSSLIQVNEQFF TGTGCCAGTAGCTCCCTTATCCAGGTCAATGAGCAGTTCTTC
TRBJ2-7 TRBV10-3 TRBD2 NA CAIRMGGTYEQYF TGTGCCATCAGGATGGGGGGGACCTACGAGCAGTACTTC
TRBJ2-1 TRBV5-4 TRBD1 NA CASSLDRGSYNEQFF TGTGCCAGCAGCTTGGACAGGGGGTCCTACAATGAGCAGTTCTTC
TRBJ1-6 TRBV9 TRBD1 NA CASSQGGITLSPLHF TGTGCCAGCAGCCAGGGGGGCATTACCCTTTCACCCCTCCACTTT
TRBJ1-2 TRBV6-5 NA NA CASSYDMGGEGYTF TGTGCCAGCAGTTACGACATGGGGGGTGAGGGCTACACCTTC
TRBJ2-3 TRBV6-1 NA NA CASSDWTEDTDTQYF TGTGCCAGCAGTGACTGGACAGAAGACACAGATACGCAGTATTTT
TRBJ1-5 TRBV7-9 NA NA CASQGPNRDQPQHF TGTGCCAGCCAGGGGCCCAACAGAGATCAGCCCCAGCATTTT
TRBJ2-7 TRBV29-1 NA NA CSVPSTGRRSEQYF TGCAGCGTTCCCTCGACAGGGAGGAGGTCCGAGCAGTACTTC
TRBJ2-1 TRBV5-8 TRBD1 NA CASSLSEQGLHNEQFF TGTGCCAGCAGCTTGTCGGAACAGGGGTTACACAATGAGCAGTTCTTC
TRBJ1-1 TRBV6-1 TRBD1 NA CASSEAATGGLNTEAFF TGTGCCAGCAGTGAAGCGGCTACAGGGGGCCTGAACACTGAAGCTTTCTTT
TRBJ2-1 TRBV28 TRBD1 NA CASSQAGTEYNEQFF TGTGCCAGCAGTCAAGCCGGGACAGAATACAATGAGCAGTTCTTC
TRBJ2-3 TRBV15 NA NA CATSGGQVTFTDTQYF TGTGCCACCAGCGGAGGGCAGGTCACTTTCACAGATACGCAGTATTTT
TRBJ2-1 TRBV2 NA NA CASREGRRAFDNEQFF TGTGCCAGCAGGGAGGGTAGGAGGGCCTTTGACAATGAGCAGTTCTTC
TRBJ2-1 TRBV11-2 NA once CASSLDSRTPYNEQFF TGTGCCAGCAGCTTAGATAGCCGTACCCCCTACAATGAGCAGTTCTTC
TRBJ1-2 TRBV15 TRBD1 NA CATSRAAGGSYGYTF TGTGCCACCAGCAGAGCGGCAGGGGGAAGCTATGGCTACACCTTC
TRBJ1-1 TRBV9 NA NA CASSGGPGGAFF TGTGCCAGCAGCGGGGGCCCGGGGGGGGCTTTCTTT
TRBJ1-2 TRBV7-8 NA NA CASSPRQNYGYTF TGTGCCAGCAGTCCAAGACAGAACTATGGCTACACCTTC
TRBJ2-7 TRBV18 NA NA CASSPGGSGYEQYF TGTGCCAGCTCACCAGGCGGGTCGGGCTACGAGCAGTACTTC
TRBJ1-2 TRBV4-1 NA NA CASSQDLAGYGYTF TGCGCCAGCAGCCAAGATCTTGCAGGCTATGGCTACACCTTC
TRBJ2-3 TRBV28 NA NA CASSLLTDTQYF TGTGCCAGCAGCCTCCTCACAGATACGCAGTATTTT
TRBJ1-1 TRBV27 NA NA CASSLRSAGGRNTEAFF TGTGCCAGCAGTTTGCGCTCGGCGGGGGGCCGGAACACTGAAGCTTTCTTT